The rows below give T cell receptor beta chains drawn from one sample of a study of CD8+ T cells in alopecia areata. The table came from immunoSEQ multiplex PCR; TCRdb's copy has only in-frame clones and leaves some out. The sample lists under 350,000 clones, roughly 64% seen once, with more than 1.5% in the top ten. The specimen comprised CD4+ T cells sorted from blood, sampled at week 24, from a patient treated with tofacitinib. These TCRs come from a human donor with alopecia areata. Both conserved end residues are part of each CDR3. D genes are given only for firm matches. The size of a clone is reported for some rows only, either as once, few or many, or as a class for expanded clones.

D | size | J | V | DNA | CDR3
. | . | TRBJ2-3 | TRBV7-2 | TGTGCCAGCAGCTTAGACCTCACAGCGACAGATACGCAGTATTTT | CASSLDLTATDTQYF
. | . | TRBJ1-1 | TRBV25-1 | TGTGCCAGCAGTGACTTCGGGGGGATTTCTGAAGCTTTCTTT | CASSDFGGISEAFF
. | . | TRBJ2-7 | TRBV5-4 | TGTGCCAGCAGCGGAAACAACATGGGTCCCTACGAGCAGTACTTC | CASSGNNMGPYEQYF
. | . | TRBJ1-6 | TRBV5-1 | TGCGCCAGTAATTACAGGGACGAAAATTCACCCCTCCACTTT | CASNYRDENSPLHF
. | few | TRBJ1-2 | TRBV27 | TGTGCCAGCAGTTCGCACAGGGTGATCAACGTCTATGGCTACACCTTC | CASSSHRVINVYGYTF
. | . | TRBJ2-2 | TRBV5-1 | TGCGCCAGCAGCGAGTACACCGGGGAGCTGTTTTTT | CASSEYTGELFF
. | . | TRBJ1-6 | TRBV27 | TGTGCCAGCAGTCCCGCCTTCGTAGGGGTCTATAATTCACCCCTCCACTTT | CASSPAFVGVYNSPLHF
. | . | TRBJ1-1 | TRBV30 | TGTGCCTGGAACCAGGGGCCGCCTGTGACTGAAGCTTTCTTT | CAWNQGPPVTEAFF
TRBD1 | . | TRBJ1-2 | TRBV27 | TGTGCCAGCAGCCCTGCCGACAGGGGGAAGGTTGGTGGCTACACCTTC | CASSPADRGKVGGYTF
. | . | TRBJ1-5 | TRBV30 | TGTGCCTGGAGTCGGGCCTACAATCAGCCCCAGCATTTT | CAWSRAYNQPQHF
TRBD2 | . | TRBJ2-7 | TRBV27 | TGTGCCAGCAGTTTTGCCGGGACTAGTCCCCACGAGCAGTACTTC | CASSFAGTSPHEQYF
TRBD1 | . | TRBJ2-5 | TRBV29-1 | TGCAGCGTTGACCCCTTTAGACAGGGCCAAGAGACCCAGTACTTC | CSVDPFRQGQETQYF
TRBD1 | . | TRBJ2-7 | TRBV25-1 | TGTGCCAGCAGTGACCCGGGACAGGCATACGAGCAGTACTTC | CASSDPGQAYEQYF
. | few | TRBJ2-5 | TRBV15 | TGTGCCACCAGCCGAGCCGGGGGGCCGGGAGAGACCCAGTACTTC | CATSRAGGPGETQYF
. | . | TRBJ1-1 | TRBV7-9 | TGTGCCAGCAGCTTAGAAGGGGGGGCAGATCAAGCTTTCTTT | CASSLEGGADQAFF
. | . | TRBJ1-2 | TRBV9 | TGTGCCAGCAGCGCCGAAGAATGGGGCTACACCTTC | CASSAEEWGYTF
. | few | TRBJ2-3 | TRBV4-3 | TGCGCCAGCAGCTTGACAGGCAGCACAGATACGCAGTATTTT | CASSLTGSTDTQYF
. | few | TRBJ2-2 | TRBV19 | TGTGCCAGTAGTATCATGAGACCGCTGCACACCGGGGAGCTGTTTTTT | CASSIMRPLHTGELFF
TRBD1 | . | TRBJ2-7 | TRBV29-1 | TGCAGCGTTGTTGTATCGGGGACAGGGACCTACGAGCAGTACTTC | CSVVVSGTGTYEQYF
. | . | TRBJ1-6 | TRBV9 | TGTGCCAGCAGCGCCGGGACTTTTAATTCACCCCTCCACTTT | CASSAGTFNSPLHF
. | . | TRBJ1-2 | TRBV30 | TGTGCCTGGAGTACAGGAACTAACTATGGCTACACCTTC | CAWSTGTNYGYTF
TRBD1 | . | TRBJ2-1 | TRBV29-1 | TGCAGCGTAAAGGACAGGCTCCCATCTGAGCAGTTCTTC | CSVKDRLPSEQFF
. | . | TRBJ2-1 | TRBV4-1 | TGCGCCAGCAGCCAAGATCGGTCTAGCGTGCTGAGCTCCTACAATGAGCAGTTCTTC | CASSQDRSSVLSSYNEQFF
TRBD2 | . | TRBJ2-7 | TRBV7-2 | TGTGCCAGCAGCTTAGCATCTAGCGGGGGGCACGAGCAGTACTTC | CASSLASSGGHEQYF
TRBD2 | . | TRBJ2-3 | TRBV7-2 | TGTGCCAGCAGCCCGAGGGGACTACACACAGATACGCAGTATTTT | CASSPRGLHTDTQYF
TRBD2 | once | TRBJ2-3 | TRBV4-2 | TGTGCCAGCAGACCCCAAAGCGGGGGGGTAACAGATACGCAGTATTTT | CASRPQSGGVTDTQYF
. | . | TRBJ1-6 | TRBV5-1 | TGCGCCAGCAGCCCCGCAGGGGCGAATTCACCCCTCCACTTT | CASSPAGANSPLHF
. | few | TRBJ2-1 | TRBV7-6 | TGTGCCAGCCAGACGATTGGGGGCGGGGATACAAATGAGCAGTTCTTC | CASQTIGGGDTNEQFF
. | . | TRBJ2-1 | TRBV30 | TGTGCCTGGAGTGGGGGGGCCCTCTCCTACAATGAGCAGTTCTTC | CAWSGGALSYNEQFF
. | . | TRBJ1-6 | TRBV18 | TGTGCCAGCTCACCACCGTCCGGTGGCAATTCACCCCTCCACTTT | CASSPPSGGNSPLHF
. | . | TRBJ2-5 | TRBV30 | TGTGCCTGGCTACCGCACCAAGAGACCCAGTACTTC | CAWLPHQETQYF
TRBD2 | . | TRBJ2-5 | TRBV9 | TGTGCCAGCAGCGCCGCGGGGGGCGCGGGGCAAGAGACCCAGTACTTC | CASSAAGGAGQETQYF
. | . | TRBJ2-6 | TRBV30 | TGTGCCTGGAGTCCCGGGGCCAACGTCCTGACTTTC | CAWSPGANVLTF
. | . | TRBJ2-2 | TRBV2 | TGTGCCAGCAGTGAAGTCGTGTCCGGGGAGCTGTTTTTT | CASSEVVSGELFF
TRBD2 | few | TRBJ2-3 | TRBV5-1 | TGCGCCAGCAGCTTGGGACTAGCGGTAACAGATACGCAGTATTTT | CASSLGLAVTDTQYF
. | few | TRBJ2-2 | TRBV7-2 | TGTGCCAGCAGCTTAATCAGGGTCGGCGGGGAGCTGTTTTTT | CASSLIRVGGELFF
TRBD1 | . | TRBJ2-1 | TRBV6-1 | TGTGCCAGCAGTGGATTAAGGGGGACAGACTACAATGAGCAGTTCTTC | CASSGLRGTDYNEQFF
TRBD1 | few | TRBJ1-1 | TRBV7-9 | TGTGCCAGCAGCAAGGACAGGTTGAACACTGAAGCTTTCTTT | CASSKDRLNTEAFF
. | . | TRBJ2-3 | TRBV30 | TGTGCCTGGAGTAAGGTGTCAGATACGCAGTATTTT | CAWSKVSDTQYF
. | once | TRBJ1-5 | TRBV7-2 | TGTGCCAGCAGCTTAGGGACAAGACAGCCCCAGCATTTT | CASSLGTRQPQHF
. | few | TRBJ2-5 | TRBV7-9 | TGTGCCAGCAGCCTCGTCCAGGGGTTTGGAGAGACCCAGTACTTC | CASSLVQGFGETQYF
TRBD1 | . | TRBJ1-4 | TRBV4-2 | TGTGCCAGCAACCGGGACAGGGCCTCCACTGGTCTGTTTTTT | CASNRDRASTGLFF
TRBD1 | few | TRBJ1-3 | TRBV29-1 | TGCAGCGTTGCCGGACAGGGGGCTGGAAACACCATATATTTT | CSVAGQGAGNTIYF
TRBD1 | . | TRBJ2-5 | TRBV30 | TGTGCCATCAACAGGGGGAGACAAGAGACCCAGTACTTC | CAINRGRQETQYF
. | . | TRBJ1-2 | TRBV7-9 | TGTGCCAGCAGCTTAAGCCTGGGTGAGGGTGGCTACACCTTC | CASSLSLGEGGYTF
. | . | TRBJ2-3 | TRBV5-1 | TGCGCCAGCAGCTTGGATCTGTTAAGCACAGATACGCAGTATTTT | CASSLDLLSTDTQYF
. | . | TRBJ1-2 | TRBV2 | TGTGCCAGCAGTGTTTCTTATGGCTACACCTTC | CASSVSYGYTF
TRBD1 | few | TRBJ1-5 | TRBV2 | TGTGCCACCAAAGACAGGGATGGAAGTCAGCCCCAGCATTTT | CATKDRDGSQPQHF
. | once | TRBJ1-2 | TRBV30 | TGTGCCTGGAGTGTGGATAGCTACACCTTC | CAWSVDSYTF
TRBD1 | . | TRBJ2-3 | TRBV29-1 | TGCAGCGTTGCCTCGGCAGGGGGAAGCGCAGATACGCAGTATTTT | CSVASAGGSADTQYF
. | few | TRBJ1-5 | TRBV19 | TGTGCCAGTACCCAGGGTCCCTTCGGGGCCATCAATCAGCCCCAGCATTTT | CASTQGPFGAINQPQHF
TRBD2 | . | TRBJ2-4 | TRBV5-1 | TGCGCCAGCAGCCGACCCAGCGGGGGCCGGGGGAACATTCAGTACTTC | CASSRPSGGRGNIQYF
. | few | TRBJ2-1 | TRBV2 | TGTGCCAGCAGAGATAGGGCAGGCGAGCAGTTCTTC | CASRDRAGEQFF
. | . | TRBJ1-1 | TRBV4-3 | TGCGCCAGCAGCCAAGAAGGCGCCACTGAAGCTTTCTTT | CASSQEGATEAFF
TRBD1 | . | TRBJ1-5 | TRBV27 | TGTGCCAGCAGGGAAGCGGACAGGGGAGACAATCAGCCCCAGCATTTT | CASREADRGDNQPQHF
TRBD1 | few | TRBJ1-4 | TRBV30 | TGTGCCTGGACCGGGACAGGGGGACGGGAAAAACTGTTTTTT | CAWTGTGGREKLFF
. | few | TRBJ2-1 | TRBV7-2 | TGTGCCAGCAGCTCACGGTGGGGCGATGAGCAGTTCTTC | CASSSRWGDEQFF
. | . | TRBJ1-1 | TRBV29-1 | TGCAGCGTTGAGGTAGGGGTCAACACTGAAGCTTTCTTT | CSVEVGVNTEAFF
. | few | TRBJ1-6 | TRBV4-1 | TGCGCCAGCAGGCCCTCGAGGGGCGCAAATTCACCCCTCCACTTT | CASRPSRGANSPLHF